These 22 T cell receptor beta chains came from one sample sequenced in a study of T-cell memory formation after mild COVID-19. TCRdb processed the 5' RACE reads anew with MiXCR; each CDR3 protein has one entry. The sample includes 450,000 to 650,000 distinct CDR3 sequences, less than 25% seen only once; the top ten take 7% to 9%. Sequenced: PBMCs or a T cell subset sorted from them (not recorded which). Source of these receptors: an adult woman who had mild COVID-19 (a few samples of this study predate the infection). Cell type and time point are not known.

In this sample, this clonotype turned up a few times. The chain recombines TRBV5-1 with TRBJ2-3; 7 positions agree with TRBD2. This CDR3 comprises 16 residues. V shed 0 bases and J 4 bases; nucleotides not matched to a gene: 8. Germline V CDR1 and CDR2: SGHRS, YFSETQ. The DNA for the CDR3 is TGCGCCAGCAGCTTGGATGGACTAGTAACGGCAGATACGCAGTATTTT. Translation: CASSLDGLVTADTQYF. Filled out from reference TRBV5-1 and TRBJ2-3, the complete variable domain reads KAGVTQTPRYLIKTRGQQVTLSCSPISGHRSVSWYQQTPGQGLQFLFEYFSETQRNKGNFPGRFSGRQFSNSRSEMNVSTLELGDSALYLCASSLDGLVTADTQYFGPGTRLTVL.

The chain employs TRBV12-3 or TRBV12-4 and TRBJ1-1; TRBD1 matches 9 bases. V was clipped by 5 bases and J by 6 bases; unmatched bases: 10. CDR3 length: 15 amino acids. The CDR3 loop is CASSPPQGAGAEAFF. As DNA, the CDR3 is TGTGCCAGCAGTCCGCCACAGGGGGCCGGGGCTGAAGCTTTCTTT.

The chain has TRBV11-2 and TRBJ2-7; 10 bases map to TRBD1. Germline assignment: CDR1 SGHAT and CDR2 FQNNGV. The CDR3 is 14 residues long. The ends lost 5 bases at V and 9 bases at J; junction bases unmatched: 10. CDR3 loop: CASSRQGASVRQYF. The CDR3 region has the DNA TGTGCCAGCAGCAGACAGGGGGCGTCGGTTCGGCAGTACTTC.

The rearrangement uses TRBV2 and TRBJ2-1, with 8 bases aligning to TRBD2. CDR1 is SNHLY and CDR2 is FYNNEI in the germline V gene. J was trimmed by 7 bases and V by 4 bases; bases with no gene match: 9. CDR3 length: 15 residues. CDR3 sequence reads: CASSAPGLGGNEQFF. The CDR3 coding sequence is TGTGCCAGCAGTGCTCCGGGACTAGGGGGGAATGAGCAGTTCTTC.

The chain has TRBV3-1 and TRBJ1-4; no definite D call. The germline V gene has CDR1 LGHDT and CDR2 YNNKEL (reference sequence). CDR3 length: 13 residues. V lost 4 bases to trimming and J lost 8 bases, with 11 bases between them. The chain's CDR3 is CASSRRVGEKLFF. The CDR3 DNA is TGTGCCAGCAGCCGGAGGGTCGGGGAAAAACTGTTTTTT.

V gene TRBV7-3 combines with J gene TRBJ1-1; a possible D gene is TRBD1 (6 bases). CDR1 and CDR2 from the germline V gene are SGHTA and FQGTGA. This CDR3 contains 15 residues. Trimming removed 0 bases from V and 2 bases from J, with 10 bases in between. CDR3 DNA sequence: TGTGCCAGCAGCTTAACAGGGGGTGGAAACACTGAAGCTTTCTTT. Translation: CASSLTGGGNTEAFF.

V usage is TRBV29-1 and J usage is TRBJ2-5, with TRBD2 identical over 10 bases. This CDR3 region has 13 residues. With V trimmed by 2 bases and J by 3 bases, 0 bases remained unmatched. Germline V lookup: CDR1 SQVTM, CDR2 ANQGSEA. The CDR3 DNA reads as TGCAGCGTTGAACTAGCGGGGGAAGAGACCCAGTACTTC. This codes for CSVELAGEETQYF.

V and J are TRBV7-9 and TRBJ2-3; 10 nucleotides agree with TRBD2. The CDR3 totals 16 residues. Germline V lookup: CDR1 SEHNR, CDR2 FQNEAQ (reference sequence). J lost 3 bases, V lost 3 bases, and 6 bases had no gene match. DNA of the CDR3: TGTGCCAGCAGCTTCCCACTAGCGGGATATACAGATACGCAGTATTTT. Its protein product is CASSFPLAGYTDTQYF.

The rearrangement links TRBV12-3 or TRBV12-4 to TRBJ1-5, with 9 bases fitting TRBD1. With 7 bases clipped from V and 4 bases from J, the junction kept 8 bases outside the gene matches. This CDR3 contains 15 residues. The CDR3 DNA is TGTGCCAGCAAAAAAGGACAGGGGAGGAATCAGCCCCAGCATTTT. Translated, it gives CASKKGQGRNQPQHF.

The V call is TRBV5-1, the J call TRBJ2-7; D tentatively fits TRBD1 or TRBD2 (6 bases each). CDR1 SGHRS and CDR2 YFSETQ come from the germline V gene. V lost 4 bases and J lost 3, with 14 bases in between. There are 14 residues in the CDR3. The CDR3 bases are TGCGCCAGCAGCCCCATGGGGGGCCGCTACGAGCAGTACTTC. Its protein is CASSPMGGRYEQYF.

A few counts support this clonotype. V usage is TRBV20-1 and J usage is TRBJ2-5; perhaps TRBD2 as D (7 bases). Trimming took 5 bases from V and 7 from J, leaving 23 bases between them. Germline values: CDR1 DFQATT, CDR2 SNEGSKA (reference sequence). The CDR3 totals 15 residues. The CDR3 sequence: CSALPRGAQLGTQYF. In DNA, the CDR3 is TGCAGTGCTCTCCCCCGGGGGGCCCAATTAGGGACCCAGTACTTC.

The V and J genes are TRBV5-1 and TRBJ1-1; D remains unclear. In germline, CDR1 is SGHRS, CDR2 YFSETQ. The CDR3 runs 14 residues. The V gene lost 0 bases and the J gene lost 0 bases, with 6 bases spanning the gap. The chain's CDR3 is CASSLGELNTEAFF. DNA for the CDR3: TGCGCCAGCAGCTTGGGGGAGCTGAACACTGAAGCTTTCTTT.

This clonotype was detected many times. DNA for the CDR3: TGTGCCAGCAGTTTCGGACAGATCTATGGCTACACCTTC. Amino acid sequence: CASSFGQIYGYTF. The rearrangement joins TRBV12-3 or TRBV12-4 to TRBJ1-2; tentatively, D is TRBD1 (6 bases). This CDR3 contains 13 residues. V shed 3 bases and J shed 4 bases, with 9 bases lying between them.

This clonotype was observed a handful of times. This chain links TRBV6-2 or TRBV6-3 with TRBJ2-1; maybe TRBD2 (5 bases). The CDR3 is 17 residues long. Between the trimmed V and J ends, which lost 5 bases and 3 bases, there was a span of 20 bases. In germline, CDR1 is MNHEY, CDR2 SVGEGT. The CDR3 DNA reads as TGTGCCAGCAGTCCCCTCGGGCTAGCAGACGTCTACAATGAGCAGTTCTTC. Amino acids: CASSPLGLADVYNEQFF.

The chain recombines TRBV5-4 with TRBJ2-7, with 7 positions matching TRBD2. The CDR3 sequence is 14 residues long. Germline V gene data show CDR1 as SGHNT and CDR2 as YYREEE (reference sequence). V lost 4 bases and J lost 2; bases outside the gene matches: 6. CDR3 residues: CASSQSAGAYEQYF. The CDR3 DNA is TGTGCCAGCAGCCAAAGCGCGGGAGCCTACGAGCAGTACTTC. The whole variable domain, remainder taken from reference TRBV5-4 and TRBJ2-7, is ETGVTQSPTHLIKTRGQQVTLRCSSQSGHNTVSWYQQALGQGPQFIFQYYREEENGRGNFPPRFSGLQFPNYSSELNVNALELDDSALYLCASSQSAGAYEQYFGPGTRLTVT.

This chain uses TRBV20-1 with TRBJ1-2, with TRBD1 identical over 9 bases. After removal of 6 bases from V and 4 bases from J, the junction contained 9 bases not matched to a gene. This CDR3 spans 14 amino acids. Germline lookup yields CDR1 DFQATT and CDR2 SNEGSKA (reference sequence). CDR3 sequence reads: CSAASTGGRYGYTF. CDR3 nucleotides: TGCAGTGCGGCGTCGACAGGGGGACGCTATGGCTACACCTTC.

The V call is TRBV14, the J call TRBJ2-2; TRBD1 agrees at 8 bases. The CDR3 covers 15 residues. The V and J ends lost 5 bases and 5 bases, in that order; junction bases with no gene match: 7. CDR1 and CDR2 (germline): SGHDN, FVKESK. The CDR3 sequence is CASSYDRGATGELFF. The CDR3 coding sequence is TGTGCCAGCAGCTACGACAGGGGAGCGACCGGGGAGCTGTTTTTT.

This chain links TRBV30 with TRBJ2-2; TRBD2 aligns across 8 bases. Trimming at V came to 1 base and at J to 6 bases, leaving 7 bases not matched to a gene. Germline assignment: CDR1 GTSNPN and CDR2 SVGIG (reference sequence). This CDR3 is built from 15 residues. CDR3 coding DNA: TGTGCCTGGAGTGAAGGAGCGGGAGCTGCCGGGGAGCTGTTTTTT. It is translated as CAWSEGAGAAGELFF.

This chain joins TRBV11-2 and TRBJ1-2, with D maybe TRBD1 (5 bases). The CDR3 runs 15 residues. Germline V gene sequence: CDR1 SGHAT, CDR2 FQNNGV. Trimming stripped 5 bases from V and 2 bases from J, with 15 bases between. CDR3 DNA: TGTGCCAGCAGCCCATCCGGGCGGGGGAACTATGGCTACACCTTC. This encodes CASSPSGRGNYGYTF. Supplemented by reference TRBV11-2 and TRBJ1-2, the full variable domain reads EAGVAQSPRYKIIEKRQSVAFWCNPISGHATLYWYQQILGQGPKLLIQFQNNGVVDDSQLPKDRFSAERLKGVDSTLKIQPAKLEDSAVYLCASSPSGRGNYGYTFGSGTRLTVV.

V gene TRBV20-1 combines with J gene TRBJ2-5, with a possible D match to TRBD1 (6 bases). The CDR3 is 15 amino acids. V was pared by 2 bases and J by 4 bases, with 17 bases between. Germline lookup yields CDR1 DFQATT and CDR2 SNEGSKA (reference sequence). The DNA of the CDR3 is TGCAGTGCTAGAAGCAGGGGTTTGTATCGAGAGACCCAGTACTTC. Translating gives CSARSRGLYRETQYF.

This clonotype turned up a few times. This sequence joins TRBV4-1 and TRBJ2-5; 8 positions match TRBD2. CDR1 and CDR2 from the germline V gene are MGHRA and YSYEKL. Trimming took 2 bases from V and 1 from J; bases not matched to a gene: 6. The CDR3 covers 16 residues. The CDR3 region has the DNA TGCGCCAGCAGCCAATTTAGCGGGGCGGGCCAAGAGACCCAGTACTTC. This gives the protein CASSQFSGAGQETQYF.

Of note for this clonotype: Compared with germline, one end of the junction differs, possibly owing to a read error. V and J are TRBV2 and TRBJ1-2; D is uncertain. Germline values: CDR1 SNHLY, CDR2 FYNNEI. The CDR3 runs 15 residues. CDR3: CDSSRRQPKGYGYTF. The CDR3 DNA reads TGTGACAGCAGCCGAAGACAACCGAAAGGCTATGGCTACACCTTC.